These 27 T cell receptor beta chains were sequenced from one sample in a study of CD4 T cells in relation to SARS-CoV-2 and coronaviruses. Unexposed donor CD4+ T cells date from 2011-2018, before the COVID-19 pandemic. Using immunoSEQ multiplex PCR, the repertoire was profiled, and TCRdb retains in-frame clones only, with some absent. The table lists 60,000 or so clones, less than 95% of them singletons. Sequenced: naive CD4+ T cells from PBMCs. Sample subset: naive CD4+ T cells isolated by negative enrichment. All receptors come from a human donor in good health.

The chain carries TRBV28 and TRBJ1-2; no reliable D call. V was pared by 2 bases and J by 3 bases, with 13 bases between. Germline CDR1 and CDR2: MDHEN and SYDVKM. The CDR3 contains 15 residues. CDR3 residues: CASSLGLQAYYGYTF. As DNA, the CDR3 is TGTGCCAGCAGTTTAGGTTTGCAGGCATACTATGGCTACACCTTC.

The chain joins TRBV19 to TRBJ2-5; the D is unclear. Germline V CDR1 and CDR2: LNHDA, SQIVND (reference sequence). The CDR3 totals 16 residues. Trimming took 3 bases from V and 4 from J, leaving 18 bases between them. CDR3 sequence (DNA): TGTGCCAGTAGTATTCGGAGAGGTTCGGATTCAGAGACCCAGTACTTC. It encodes CASSIRRGSDSETQYF.

The genes are TRBV4-2 and TRBJ2-1; 8 bases agree with TRBD2. V trimming: 0 bases; J trimming: 1 base; junction bases outside the gene matches: 20. Germline V CDR1 and CDR2: LGHNA, YNFKEQ. The CDR3 consists of 22 residues. The CDR3 bases are TGTGCCAGCAGCCAAGAAAGGTCGGAGCGGGAGACGATTGTTATATCCTACAATGAGCAGTTCTTC. It specifies CASSQERSERETIVISYNEQFF.

The V and J genes are TRBV3-1 (or the pseudogene TRBV3-2) and TRBJ1-5; perhaps TRBD1 as D (5 bases). The V and J ends lost 4 bases and 6 bases respectively, with 7 bases between them. This CDR3 has 12 amino acids. Germline V gene lookup returns CDR1 LGHDT and CDR2 YNNKEL (reference sequence). CDR3 amino acids: CASSLGAQPQHF. The CDR3 DNA is TGTGCCAGCAGCCTAGGGGCTCAGCCCCAGCATTTT.

V is TRBV5-1 and J is TRBJ2-6; tentatively, D is TRBD1 (6 bases). In germline, CDR1 is SGHRS, CDR2 YFSETQ. V gave up 4 bases and J gave up 0 bases, with 11 bases separating them. This CDR3 spans 16 amino acids. The CDR3: CASSGGQTSGANVLTF. The DNA of the CDR3 is TGCGCCAGCAGCGGGGGCCAGACCTCTGGGGCCAACGTCCTGACTTTC.

This chain connects TRBV18 to TRBJ2-3, with a possible D match to TRBD2 (6 bases). This CDR3 spans 16 amino acids. Looked up from germline, CDR1 is KGHSH and CDR2 is LQKENI. V lost 6 bases and J 6 bases, leaving 22 bases between the germline ends. The CDR3 region is CASSPVGLLTTDTQYF. For the CDR3, the DNA is TGTGCCAGCTCTCCAGTGGGACTTTTAACTACGGATACGCAGTATTTT.

The CDR3, as DNA: TGTGCCAGCAGGCTTAGTGCAGATACGCAGTATTTT. Protein: CASRLSADTQYF. V gene TRBV28 combines with J gene TRBJ2-3, with unresolved D. Trimming pared 6 bases from V and 4 bases from J, leaving 8 bases between. This CDR3 has 12 amino acids. CDR1 and CDR2 (germline): MDHEN, SYDVKM.

The chain joins TRBV7-2 to TRBJ2-1, with 7 bases identical to TRBD2. With 3 bases clipped from V and 10 bases from J, the junction kept 3 bases outside the gene matches. Germline V gives CDR1 SGHTA, CDR2 FQGNSA. The CDR3 runs to 12 residues. CDR3 amino acids: CASSFGLGEQFF. In DNA form, the CDR3 reads TGTGCCAGCAGCTTCGGACTAGGCGAGCAGTTCTTC. Full variable domain (missing parts from reference TRBV7-2 and TRBJ2-1): GAGVSQSPSNKVTEKGKDVELRCDPISGHTALYWYRQSLGQGLEFLIYFQGNSAPDKSGLPSDRFSAERTGGSVSTLTIQRTQQEDSAVYLCASSFGLGEQFFGPGTRLTVL.

This chain joins TRBV21-1 and TRBJ2-3; TRBD2 is the table's D call and was not checked against the DNA. TRBV21-1 is a pseudogene. The CDR3 is 14 amino acids. As DNA, the CDR3 is TGTGCCAGCCGTATGAGGACTGCTGCAGATACGCAGTATTTT. Protein: CASRMRTAADTQYF.

The V and J genes are TRBV19 and TRBJ2-3; a weak D match, TRBD2 (5 bases). V lost 7 bases and J 3 bases, leaving 11 bases between the germline ends. Germline CDR1 LNHDA, CDR2 SQIVND (reference sequence). The CDR3 length is 13 residues. Here the CDR3 reads CASKAGDTDTQYF. The CDR3 region has the DNA TGTGCCAGTAAGGCGGGCGATACAGATACGCAGTATTTT.

The chain combines TRBV12-3 or TRBV12-4 with TRBJ2-5, with D tentatively TRBD1 (6 bases). The CDR3 length is 12 residues. The V gene lost 7 bases and the J gene lost 4 bases, with 10 bases spanning the gap. This CDR3 reads CASTLGGETQYF. The CDR3 nucleotides read TGTGCCAGCACGCTAGGGGGAGAGACCCAGTACTTC.

The rearrangement joins TRBV6-1 to TRBJ1-5; 8 bases are a match to TRBD1. The length of the CDR3 is 16 residues. Per germline, CDR1 MNHNS and CDR2 SASEGT. J was trimmed by 6 bases and V by 4 bases; bases with no gene match: 11. CDR3 region: CASSGTDRVRSQPQHF. The CDR3 bases are TGTGCCAGCAGTGGGACGGACAGGGTTAGGAGTCAGCCCCAGCATTTT.

This rearrangement joins TRBV7-2 to TRBJ1-1; D not certain. There are 14 residues in the CDR3. Germline CDR1 is SGHTA and CDR2 is FQGNSA. V lost 3 bases and J 8 bases, leaving 16 bases between the germline ends. The CDR3 loop is CASSLGDIGSEAFF. The CDR3, as DNA: TGTGCCAGCAGCTTGGGAGACATCGGGTCCGAAGCTTTCTTT.

V usage is TRBV30 and J usage is TRBJ2-1; D call uncertain. The germline V gene encodes CDR1 GTSNPN and CDR2 SVGIG (reference sequence). This CDR3 contains 12 residues. Deletions cut 3 bases from V and 10 bases from J, with 13 bases between. CDR3 nucleotide sequence: TGTGCCTGGAGCCCTTATCCCCTAGAGCAGTTCTTC. Translated, it gives CAWSPYPLEQFF.

This sequence joins TRBV6-1 and TRBJ2-7; D not resolved. CDR3 length: 15 residues. Germline-derived CDR1 and CDR2 are MNHNS and SASEGT. Trimming pared 0 bases from V and 2 bases from J, leaving 11 bases between. Written as DNA, the CDR3 is TGTGCCAGCAGTGAAGCCCAGGTCCCGACCTACGAGCAGTACTTC. Translating it yields CASSEAQVPTYEQYF.

This clone was counted once. V gene TRBV7-9 combines with J gene TRBJ2-1, with a possible D match to TRBD2 (6 bases). The CDR3 is 17 amino acids. Trimming took off 5 bases at V and 3 bases at J, with 20 bases between the two ends. The germline CDR1 and CDR2 sequences are SEHNR and FQNEAQ (reference sequence). The CDR3: CASSLRSSRGLYNEQFF. DNA for the CDR3: TGTGCCAGCAGCCTAAGGAGCAGCCGGGGACTCTACAATGAGCAGTTCTTC.

V usage is TRBV19 and J usage is TRBJ2-2; tentatively, D is TRBD1 (5 bases). The CDR3 extends over 13 amino acids. Trimming removed 5 bases from V and 3 bases from J, with 7 bases in between. Germline values: CDR1 LNHDA, CDR2 SQIVND (reference sequence). In DNA form, the CDR3 reads TGTGCCAGTAGTCCCAGGGACACCGGGGAGCTGTTTTTT. Its translation: CASSPRDTGELFF.

The V gene is TRBV12-3 or TRBV12-4, the J gene TRBJ1-1, with unresolved D. The CDR3 is made up of 11 amino acids. V was cut by 8 bases and J by 2 bases, with 6 bases left in between. In DNA form, the CDR3 reads TGTGCCAGCCGCCAAAACACTGAAGCTTTCTTT. Translating it yields CASRQNTEAFF.

This chain joins TRBV19 and TRBJ1-1; unclear D gene. Per the germline V gene, CDR1 is LNHDA and CDR2 is SQIVND (reference sequence). CDR3 size: 13 residues. In DNA, the CDR3 is TGTGCTTCTGCTTGGGAAGTGAACACTGAAGCTTTCTTT. This translates into CASAWEVNTEAFF.

The chain links TRBV7-9 to TRBJ2-1; 7 bases agree with TRBD1. The V gene end was trimmed by 3 bases and the J gene end by 3 bases; junction bases not matched to a gene: 5. The germline CDR1 and CDR2 sequences are SEHNR and FQNEAQ (reference sequence). There are 15 residues in the CDR3. The CDR3 DNA reads as TGTGCCAGCAGCTTGCAGGGGGAATACTACAATGAGCAGTTCTTC. This encodes CASSLQGEYYNEQFF.

The chain is built from TRBV28 and TRBJ1-2; D may be TRBD1 (5 bases). CDR1 is MDHEN, CDR2 SYDVKM, per germline. The CDR3 loop spans 14 amino acids. V dropped 3 bases and J dropped 4 bases, with 12 bases sitting between them. DNA of the CDR3: TGTGCCAGCAGTTTGGCAGGGATCTCCTATGGCTACACCTTC. The encoded protein is CASSLAGISYGYTF.

This sequence joins TRBV28 and TRBJ2-7; TRBD2 agrees at 8 bases. Germline CDR1 and CDR2: MDHEN and SYDVKM. This CDR3 contains 15 residues. J lost 7 bases, V lost 6 bases, and 14 bases had no gene match. CDR3 protein: CASSLFVAGNREQYF. The CDR3 DNA follows: TGTGCCAGCAGCTTGTTCGTAGCGGGAAATCGAGAGCAGTACTTC.

The genes are TRBV10-1 and TRBJ2-1, with 10 bases matching TRBD2. This CDR3 spans 15 amino acids. CDR1 is WNHNN and CDR2 is SYGVQD in the germline V gene (reference sequence). After removal of 3 bases from V and 7 bases from J, the junction contained 6 bases not matched to a gene. The DNA of the CDR3 is TGCGCCAGCAGTGAAGGAGTTAGCGGGAGGAATGAGCAGTTCTTC. Translated: CASSEGVSGRNEQFF.

The V and J genes are TRBV24-1 and TRBJ2-5, with TRBD2 as a possible D gene (6 bases). Germline V CDR1 and CDR2: KGHDR, SFDVKD. CDR3 length: 13 residues. Trimming left V 9 bases short and J 1 base short, with 11 bases between. The CDR3 sequence is CATQLGGQETQYF. CDR3 in DNA: TGTGCCACCCAGCTCGGGGGCCAAGAGACCCAGTACTTC.

In this sample, this clone turned up a few times. The gene calls are TRBV18 and TRBJ1-1; tentatively, D is TRBD1 (6 bases). Per germline, CDR1 KGHSH and CDR2 LQKENI. The CDR3 spans 13 residues. The V end lost 4 bases, the J end lost 3 bases, and 9 bases lay between the germline ends. Here the CDR3 reads CASSRNRDTEAFF. As DNA, the CDR3 is TGTGCCAGCTCACGGAACAGGGACACTGAAGCTTTCTTT.

The V gene is TRBV21-1, the J gene TRBJ1-5. TRBV21-1 represents a pseudogene. The CDR3 runs to 17 residues. CDR3 loop: CASSNRCRDESNQPQHF. The CDR3 nucleotides are TGTGCCAGCAGCAATCGATGCCGGGACGAATCCAATCAGCCCCAGCATTTT.

This clone is a singleton in its sample. The chain carries TRBV11-2 and TRBJ2-2; TRBD2 is a possible D gene (5 bases). Germline CDR1 is SGHAT and CDR2 is FQNNGV. CDR3 length: 12 residues. Trimming took 5 bases from V and 8 from J, leaving 9 bases between them. The CDR3 spells CASSPRAGELFF. CDR3 sequence (DNA): TGTGCCAGCAGCCCGAGGGCTGGGGAGCTGTTTTTT.